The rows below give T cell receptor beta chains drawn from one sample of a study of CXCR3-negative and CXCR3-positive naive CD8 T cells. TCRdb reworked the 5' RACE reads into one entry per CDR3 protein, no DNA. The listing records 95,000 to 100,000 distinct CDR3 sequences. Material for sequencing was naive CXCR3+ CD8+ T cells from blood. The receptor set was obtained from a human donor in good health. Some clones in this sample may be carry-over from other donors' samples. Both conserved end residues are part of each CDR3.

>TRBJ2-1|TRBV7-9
CASSHPLAAHNEQFF
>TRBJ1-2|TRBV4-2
CASSQVVTGGNYGYTF
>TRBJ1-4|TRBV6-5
CASSTTTYLSEKLFF
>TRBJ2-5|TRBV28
CASSLESIMETQYF
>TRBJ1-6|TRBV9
CASSVASSALNSPLHF
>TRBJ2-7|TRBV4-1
CASSRIGGRPAHYEQYF
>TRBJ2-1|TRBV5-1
CASSFYVDKYNEQFF
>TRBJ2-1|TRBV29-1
CSVRQGTYNEQFF
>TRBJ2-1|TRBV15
CATSRVRTGSYNEQFF
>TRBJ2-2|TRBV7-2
CASSSGTVNTGELFF
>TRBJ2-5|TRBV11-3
CASSPPGQGKETQYF
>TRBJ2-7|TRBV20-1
CSAPGGRGDAYEQYF
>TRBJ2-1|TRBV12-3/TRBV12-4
CASSWSGEQFF
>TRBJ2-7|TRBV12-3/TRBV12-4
CASSAGVPASYEQYF
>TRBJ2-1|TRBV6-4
CASSDSAGGNEQFF
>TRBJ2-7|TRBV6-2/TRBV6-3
CASSYSTRTGEGEQYF
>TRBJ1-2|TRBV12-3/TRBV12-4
CASSYNRGPAGGYTF
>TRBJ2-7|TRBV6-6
CASRGGVYEQYF
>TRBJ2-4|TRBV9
CASSAVDGGLSKNIQYF
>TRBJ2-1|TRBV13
CASSLTEPTYNEQFF
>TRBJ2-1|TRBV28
CASNGGNEQFF
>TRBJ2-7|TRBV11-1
CASSFRAQRDWSYEQYF
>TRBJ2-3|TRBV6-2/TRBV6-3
CASSYSLTSTDTQYF
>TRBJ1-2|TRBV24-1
CATSGEGSNYGYTF
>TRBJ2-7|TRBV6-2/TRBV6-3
CASSEGNGYEQYF
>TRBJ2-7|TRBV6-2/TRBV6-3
CASSYSKSYEQYF
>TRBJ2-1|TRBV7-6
CASSIQAAGDNSYNEQFF
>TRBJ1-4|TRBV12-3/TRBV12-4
CASRSTGANEKLFF
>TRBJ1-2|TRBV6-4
CASSDDPSTGSPMDGYTF
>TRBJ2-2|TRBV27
CASSFGTPGELFF
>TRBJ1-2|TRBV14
CASSQEGMRMPIYGYTF
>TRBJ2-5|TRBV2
CASSGTSAEETQYF
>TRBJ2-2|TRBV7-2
CAIPGQANTGELFF
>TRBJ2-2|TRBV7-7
CASSTGTSGGTRTGELFF
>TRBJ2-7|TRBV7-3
CASSPNGYEQYF
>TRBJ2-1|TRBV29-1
CSVAGSSYNEQFF
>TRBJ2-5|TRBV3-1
CASSQVYAAQETQYF
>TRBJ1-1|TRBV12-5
CASGLVFSLALMANTEAFF
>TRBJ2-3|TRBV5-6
CASTLGGKGPRGTDTQYF
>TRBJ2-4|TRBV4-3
CASSNRQGKNIQYF
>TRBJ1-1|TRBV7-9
CASSLPGDTEAFF
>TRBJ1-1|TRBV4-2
CASSLSTGATEAFF
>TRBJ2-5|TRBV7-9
CASSLREGKEETQYF
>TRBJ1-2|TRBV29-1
CSVELQGPNYGYTF
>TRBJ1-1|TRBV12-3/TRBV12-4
CAIGHLAAEAFF
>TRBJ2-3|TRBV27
CASSQLRGGFGADTQYF
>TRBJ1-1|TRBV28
CASSFRGPYSEAFF
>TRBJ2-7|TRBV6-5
CASSQYPTDYYEQYF
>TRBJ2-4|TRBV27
CASSLYGGGAKNIQYF
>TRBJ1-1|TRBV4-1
CASSPRATTNTEAFF
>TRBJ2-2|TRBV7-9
CASSSGEITGELFF
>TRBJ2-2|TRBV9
CASSVVAGEATGELFF
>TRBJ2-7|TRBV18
CASSVTGGEQYF
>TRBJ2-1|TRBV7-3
CASSLLAGGSNEQFF